One sample yielded the 3 T cell receptor beta chains listed below, sequenced in a study of beta chain features in type 1 diabetes (dated by TCRdb to the late 2010s). No cognate antigen is known for these TCRs. Study-wide findings and limitations: In all four CD4+ subsets, TCRB CDR3 length was moderately but significantly shorter in type 1 diabetes patients.

The library was made by the immunoSEQ multiplex PCR assay. All of the isolated RNA was reverse transcribed with the High Capacity cDNA Reverse Transcription Kit, so expressed TCRB transcripts were sequenced. TCRdb limited this immuneACCESS table to in-frame rearrangements with V and J called. A share of clones is missing; checked studies link under half to unresolved V genes, and the rest is unexplained. In all, the sample holds under 300,000 clones, and approximately 15% of those were seen once. Jointly, the top ten make up just under 0.02% of the sample. Sequenced input: naive CD4+ T cells from blood. This specimen's cell subset or site label, interpreted: true naive CD4+ T cells. The receptors here all came from a man aged 25-40 years with type 1 diabetes.

V usage is TRBV5-1 and J usage is TRBJ1-2; 7 positions agree with TRBD1. This CDR3 region has 14 residues. The V gene end was trimmed by 4 bases and the J gene end by 6 bases; junction bases not matched to a gene: 9. CDR1 is SGHRS and CDR2 is YFSETQ in the germline V gene. The CDR3 DNA is TGCGCCAGCAGCCGGGACAGCCTAAGGGATGGCTACACCTTC. This codes for CASSRDSLRDGYTF.

This clone came up once. J is TRBJ2-5 and V is TRBV19, with TRBD2 matching over 10 bases. Germline assignment: CDR1 LNHDA and CDR2 SQIVND (reference sequence). The V gene end was trimmed by 1 base and the J gene end by 5 bases; junction bases not matched to a gene: 7. The CDR3 extends over 16 amino acids. The CDR3 DNA is TGTGCCAGTAGTATAGGTTCTAGCGGGAGCGGGGAGACCCAGTACTTC. This translates into CASSIGSSGSGETQYF.

The V gene is TRBV27, the J gene TRBJ2-7, with D possibly being TRBD1 (6 bases). This CDR3 is built from 15 residues. V lost 4 bases and J lost 2, with 15 bases in between. CDR1 and CDR2 from the germline V gene are MNHEY and SMNVEV (reference sequence). CDR3 sequence (DNA): TGTGCCAGCAGTTCCTCCGGGACATCTACCTACGAGCAGTACTTC. This encodes CASSSSGTSTYEQYF.